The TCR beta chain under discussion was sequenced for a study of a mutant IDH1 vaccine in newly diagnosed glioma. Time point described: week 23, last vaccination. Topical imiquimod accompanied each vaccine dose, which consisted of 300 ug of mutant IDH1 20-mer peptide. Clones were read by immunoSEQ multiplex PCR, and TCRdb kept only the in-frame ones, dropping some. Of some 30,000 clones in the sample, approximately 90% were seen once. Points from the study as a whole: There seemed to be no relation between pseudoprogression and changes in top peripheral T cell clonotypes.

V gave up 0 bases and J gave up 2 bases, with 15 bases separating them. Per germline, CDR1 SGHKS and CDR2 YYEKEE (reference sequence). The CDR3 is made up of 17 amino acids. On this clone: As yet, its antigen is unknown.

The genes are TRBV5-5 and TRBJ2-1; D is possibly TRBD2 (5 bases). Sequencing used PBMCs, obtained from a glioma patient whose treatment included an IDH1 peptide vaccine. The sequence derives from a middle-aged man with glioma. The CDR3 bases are TGTGCCAGCAGCTTGGTCAGAGGGCCCGTCGCCTACAATGAGCAGTTCTTC. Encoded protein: CASSLVRGPVAYNEQFF.